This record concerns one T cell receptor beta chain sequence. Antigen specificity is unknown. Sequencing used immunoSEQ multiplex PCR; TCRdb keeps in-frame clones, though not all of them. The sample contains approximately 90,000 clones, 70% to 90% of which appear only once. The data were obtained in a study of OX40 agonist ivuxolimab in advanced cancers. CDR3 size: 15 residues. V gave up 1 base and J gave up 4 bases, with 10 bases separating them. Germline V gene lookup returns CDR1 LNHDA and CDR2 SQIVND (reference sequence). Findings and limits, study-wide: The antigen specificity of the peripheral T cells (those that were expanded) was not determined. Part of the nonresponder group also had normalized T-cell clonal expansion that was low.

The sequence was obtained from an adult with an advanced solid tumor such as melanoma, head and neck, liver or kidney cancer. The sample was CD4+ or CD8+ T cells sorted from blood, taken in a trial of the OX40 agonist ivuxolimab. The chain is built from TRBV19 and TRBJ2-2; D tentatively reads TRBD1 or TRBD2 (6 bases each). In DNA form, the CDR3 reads TGTGCCAGTAGTATAGTTGGGGGGCTCACCGGGGAGCTGTTTTTT. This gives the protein CASSIVGGLTGELFF.